The source of this T cell receptor (beta chain) is a study of human T cells and chemical hapten exposure. Whole-study context: Patch tests applied 0.01% DPC to the upper back and were scored after 6 days.

In this sample, this clonotype turned up a few times. Its antigen is as yet unknown. Using its own MiXCR run on the RACE reads, TCRdb lists one record per CDR3 protein. The sample lists 300,000 to 350,000 distinct CDR3 sequences; approximately 6.3% were seen once. Trimming took 6 bases from V and 0 from J, leaving 12 bases between them. Germline values: CDR1 MGHDK, CDR2 SYGVNS. The CDR3 runs 15 residues. Time point here: patch test 1, 2 weeks after DPC sensitization. Documented treatment: therapeutic diphenylcyclopropenone sensitization with weekly scalp DPC. Study-wide results and limits: As the donors had alopecia, their immune response may differ from healthy people's. Among TCRs, those above 1 in 1000 frequency were unaffected by DPC sensitization.

The sequence was collected from a woman under 30 with alopecia areata. Some clones in this sample may be carry-over from other donors' samples. The chain is built from TRBV25-1 and TRBJ1-3; D ambiguous. The specimen comprised whole blood, sampled in connection with sensitization to the hapten diphenylcyclopropenone (DPC). The CDR3 protein is CASSMGRYSGNTIYF. DNA for the CDR3: TGTGCCAGCAGCATGGGCCGGTACTCTGGAAACACCATATATTTT.